This T cell receptor (beta chain) derives from a study of shared clonotypes between healthy human individuals. Study-wide results and limits: It was the non-shared clonotypes that had lower generation probabilities than clonotypes shared by all four donors.

In the original processing: Filtering differed since immunoSEQ provided only junctions, with no quality scores. Assay used: immunoSEQ multiplex PCR; TCRdb lists only in-frame clones, some missing. The DNA gave D and trimming, while V, J and clone size come from that table. The data contain around 640,000 clones, roughly 96% of them seen just once; the ten biggest clones take up roughly 0.12%. The naive CD8 subset, CD45RO-negative cells positively selected for CCR7, excluded terminally differentiated effector memory CD45RA+ cells. Nashville, Tennessee was home to all donors, each a Caucasian adult. With respect to this clone: The antigen is not known.

Germline V CDR1 and CDR2: MDHEN, SYDVKM. CDR3 length: 15 amino acids. V trimming: 5 bases; J trimming: 6 bases; junction bases outside the gene matches: 9. This chain joins TRBV28 and TRBJ1-5, with 8 bases aligning to TRBD1. This TCR came from a woman in her 30s in good health. Sequenced: naive CD8+ T cells sorted from blood. CDR3 amino acids: CASSQLTGDSQPQHF. The CDR3 nucleotides read TGTGCCAGCAGTCAGCTGACAGGGGATAGTCAGCCCCAGCATTTT.